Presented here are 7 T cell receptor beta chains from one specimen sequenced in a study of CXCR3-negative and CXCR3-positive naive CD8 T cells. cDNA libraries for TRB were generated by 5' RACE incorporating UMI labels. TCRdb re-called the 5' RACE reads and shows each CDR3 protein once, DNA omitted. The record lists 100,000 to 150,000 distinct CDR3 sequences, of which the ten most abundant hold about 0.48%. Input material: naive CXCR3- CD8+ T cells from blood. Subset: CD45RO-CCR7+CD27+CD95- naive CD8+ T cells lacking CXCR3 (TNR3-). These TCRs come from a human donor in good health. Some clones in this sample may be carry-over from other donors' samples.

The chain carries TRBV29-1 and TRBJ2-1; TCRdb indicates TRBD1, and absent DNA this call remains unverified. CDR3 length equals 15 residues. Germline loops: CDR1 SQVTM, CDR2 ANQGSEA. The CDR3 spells CSATGPNHSYNEQFF.

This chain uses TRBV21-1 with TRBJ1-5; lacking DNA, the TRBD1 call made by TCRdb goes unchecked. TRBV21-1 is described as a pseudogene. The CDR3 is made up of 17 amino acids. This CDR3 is CASSKGPGRTGNQPQHF.

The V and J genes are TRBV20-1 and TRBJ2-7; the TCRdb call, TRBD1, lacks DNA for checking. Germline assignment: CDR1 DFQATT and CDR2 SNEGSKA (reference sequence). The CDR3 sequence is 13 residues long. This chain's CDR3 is CSAEGQGVYEQYF.

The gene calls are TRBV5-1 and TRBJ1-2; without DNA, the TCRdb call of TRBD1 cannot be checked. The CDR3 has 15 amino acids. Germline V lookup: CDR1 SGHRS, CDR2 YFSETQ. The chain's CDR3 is CASSPTRTGDYGYTF. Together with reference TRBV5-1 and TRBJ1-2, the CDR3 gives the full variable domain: KAGVTQTPRYLIKTRGQQVTLSCSPISGHRSVSWYQQTPGQGLQFLFEYFSETQRNKGNFPGRFSGRQFSNSRSEMNVSTLELGDSALYLCASSPTRTGDYGYTFGSGTRLTVV.

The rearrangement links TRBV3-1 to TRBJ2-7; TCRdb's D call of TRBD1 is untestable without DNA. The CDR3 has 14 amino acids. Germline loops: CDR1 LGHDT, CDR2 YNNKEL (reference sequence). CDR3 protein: CASSRQGPNYEQYF.

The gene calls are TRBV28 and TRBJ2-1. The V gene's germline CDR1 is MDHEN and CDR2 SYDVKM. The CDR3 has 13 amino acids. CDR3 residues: CASSPKMVDEQFF.

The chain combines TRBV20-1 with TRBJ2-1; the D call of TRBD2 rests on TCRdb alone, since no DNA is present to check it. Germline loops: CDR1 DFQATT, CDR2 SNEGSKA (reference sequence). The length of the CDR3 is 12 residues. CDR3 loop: CSASSPPSEQFF.